The rows below give T cell receptor beta chains drawn from one sample of a study of blood T cells in healthy people across ages. In TCRdb, the 5' RACE reads were re-called with MiXCR into one record per CDR3 protein. Here the sample spans hundreds of thousands of distinct CDR3 sequences, more than 25% being singletons. Sequencing used blood. The source of these receptors is an elderly woman in good health. The CDR3 runs from the conserved cysteine through the conserved F or W. D genes are given only for firm matches. A clone size is listed for some rows: how often the clone was seen (once, few, many), or a class if it is expanded.

D	V	J	size	DNA	CDR3
NA	TRBV7-2	TRBJ2-5	many	TGTGCCAGCAGCTTAGCTTTTAAAGAGACCCAGTACTTC	CASSLAFKETQYF
NA	TRBV20-1	TRBJ2-7	many	TGCAGTGCTAGAGTGGCAGGGGTTAACGAGCAGTACTTC	CSARVAGVNEQYF
NA	TRBV7-6	TRBJ2-2	many	TGTGCCAGCAGCCCTAACCTTCCCGGGTCCCCGGGACCTAACACCGGGGAGCTGTTTTTT	CASSPNLPGSPGPNTGELFF
TRBD1	TRBV7-2	TRBJ1-6	many	TGTGCCAGCAGCTTAGCCCGGGACAGGGGGTCACCCCTCCACTTT	CASSLARDRGSPLHF
NA	TRBV5-1	TRBJ1-1	NA	TGCGCCAGCAGTTCCTCCCCGGACAGTTTGAACACTGAAGCTTTCTTT	CASSSSPDSLNTEAFF
NA	TRBV5-1	TRBJ2-5	many	TGCGCCAGCAGCTCCCAGGGACACCTACAAGAGACCCAGTACTTC	CASSSQGHLQETQYF
TRBD2	TRBV2	TRBJ2-5	few	TGTGCCAGCAGTGAGAGCGGGGGCGGGGGGAGGACCCAGTACTTC	CASSESGGGGRTQYF
TRBD2	TRBV7-2	TRBJ2-5	NA	TGTGCCAGCAGCCCCCGGATAGCGGGGACCCAGTACTTC	CASSPRIAGTQYF
NA	TRBV6-5	TRBJ1-5	few	TGTGCCAGCAGTGGGGACAACAGCAATCAGCCCCAGCATTTT	CASSGDNSNQPQHF
NA	TRBV12-3/TRBV12-4	TRBJ1-5	many	TGTGCCAGCAGTGAGGGACACTATCAGCCCCAGCATTTT	CASSEGHYQPQHF
NA	TRBV7-2	TRBJ2-5	many	TGTGCCAGCAGTTTAATGGGTGTCCGGGAGACCCAGTACTTC	CASSLMGVRETQYF
NA	TRBV14	TRBJ2-2	few	TGTGCCAGCAGCCAGGAACGGGGGGAGCTGTTTTTT	CASSQERGELFF
NA	TRBV28	TRBJ1-2	NA	TGTGCCAGCAGTTTATGGGGGCAGGTCCATGGCTACACCTTC	CASSLWGQVHGYTF
TRBD1	TRBV20-1	TRBJ2-6	NA	TGCAGTGCTTGTGTACGAGGACAGGGGGCGACTGGGGCCAACGTCCTGACTTTC	CSACVRGQGATGANVLTF
NA	TRBV7-9	TRBJ1-4	few	TGTGCCAGCAGCTCCTCAGGGACATACAATGAAAAACTGTTTTTT	CASSSSGTYNEKLFF
NA	TRBV4-2	TRBJ2-1	many	TGTGCCAGCAGCCAAGGGGGCTCCAACTACAATGAGCAGTTCTTC	CASSQGGSNYNEQFF
TRBD1	TRBV20-1	TRBJ2-1	many	TGCAGTGCTAGAGCCGGGACAGGATACAATGAGCAGTTCTTC	CSARAGTGYNEQFF
TRBD2	TRBV7-2	TRBJ2-7	few	TGTGCCAGCAGCTTAGTCCTCGGGGGGTACGAGCAGTACTTC	CASSLVLGGYEQYF
NA	TRBV12-3/TRBV12-4	TRBJ2-3	NA	TGTGCCAGCAGTTTCATTGGAAGAGGAGATGCGCAGTATTTT	CASSFIGRGDAQYF
TRBD2	TRBV12-3/TRBV12-4	TRBJ2-2	many	TGTGCCAGCAGGGGACTAGCGGGGGTCACCGGGGAGCTGTTTTTT	CASRGLAGVTGELFF
TRBD1	TRBV5-5	TRBJ2-3	few	TGTGCCAGCAGCTCCTTGACAGGGGGCGCAGATACGCAGTATTTT	CASSSLTGGADTQYF
TRBD1	TRBV11-3	TRBJ2-1	many	TGTGCCAGCAGCGACAGGGGAAGAAGCTCCTACAATGAGCAGTTCTTC	CASSDRGRSSYNEQFF
TRBD2	TRBV20-1	TRBJ2-3	NA	TGCAGTGCTAGAATCGGGGGGGTTTCAGGTACGCAGTATTTT	CSARIGGVSGTQYF
TRBD1	TRBV12-3/TRBV12-4	TRBJ1-2	NA	TGTGCCATCAGAACAGGGGTAGGCTATGGCTACACCTTC	CAIRTGVGYGYTF
NA	TRBV5-1	TRBJ2-7	many	TGCGCCAGCAGAGAATGGCAGGCCTCGAACGAGCAGTACTTC	CASREWQASNEQYF
TRBD2	TRBV5-1	TRBJ2-2	NA	TGCGCCAGCAGCTTACTAGCGGGGGCTACGAACACCGGGGAGCTGTTTTTT	CASSLLAGATNTGELFF
NA	TRBV24-1	TRBJ2-7	NA	TGTGCCACCAGTGACCAAAACAACAGATACGAGCAGTACTTC	CATSDQNNRYEQYF
TRBD1	TRBV18	TRBJ2-7	many	TGTGCCAGCTCACCGACAGGGGCCTACGAGCAGTACTTC	CASSPTGAYEQYF
TRBD1	TRBV2	TRBJ2-7	NA	TGTGCCAGCAGGGGGACAGGGGGCTTCAATGAGCAGTACTTC	CASRGTGGFNEQYF
NA	TRBV20-1	TRBJ2-1	many	TGCAGTGCTAGGAAGTGGGGCAATGAGCAGTTCTTC	CSARKWGNEQFF
NA	TRBV11-1	TRBJ2-1	NA	TGTGCCAGCAGCCCACCCAACTCCTACAATGAGCAGTTCTTC	CASSPPNSYNEQFF
TRBD1	TRBV27	TRBJ2-5	few	TGTGCCAGCCGCCCGTCTCCCGGGACAGGGAGTGAGCAGTACTTC	CASRPSPGTGSEQYF
TRBD1	TRBV4-2	TRBJ1-2	NA	TGTGCCAGCAGCCAAGATGGAGGACAGGGGGGCTATGGCTACACCTTC	CASSQDGGQGGYGYTF
TRBD2	TRBV18	TRBJ2-3	many	TGTGCCAGCTCACCTCCGCCCAGCGGGGGGGCGGATACGCAGTATTTT	CASSPPPSGGADTQYF
NA	TRBV12-3/TRBV12-4	TRBJ2-3	many	TGTGCCAGCAGACCAGAGCGGCAGTTCACAGATACGCAGTATTTT	CASRPERQFTDTQYF
NA	TRBV7-2	TRBJ1-2	few	TGTGCCAGCAGCACTAATCTTGGCCCCTATGGCTACACCTTC	CASSTNLGPYGYTF
NA	TRBV11-1	TRBJ2-3	NA	TGTGCCAGCAGCTTAGCCGGGTCCGAAATAAGGACGCAGTATTTT	CASSLAGSEIRTQYF
NA	TRBV6-1	TRBJ1-6	NA	TGTGCCAGCAGTCGAAAAATCGGACAGATAAATAATTCACCCCTCCACTTT	CASSRKIGQINNSPLHF
NA	TRBV11-2	TRBJ1-5	NA	TGTGCCAGCAGCTTATCAGGTTTTGACAATCAGCCCCAGCATTTT	CASSLSGFDNQPQHF
NA	TRBV7-2	TRBJ2-7	NA	TGTGCCAGCAGCCGGGACTTCCTAGCCTACGAGCAGTACTTC	CASSRDFLAYEQYF
TRBD2	TRBV20-1	TRBJ2-3	once	TGCAGTGCACCAAGACTAGCGGGGGGGCAAGATACGCAGTATTTT	CSAPRLAGGQDTQYF
TRBD2	TRBV20-1	TRBJ2-3	many	TGCAGTGCCATGGGACTAGGCTTTTACACAGATACGCAGTATTTT	CSAMGLGFYTDTQYF
NA	TRBV28	TRBJ1-1	NA	TGTGCCAGCAGTTTAGGAGGGGGTGGCCACACTGAAGTTTTCTTT	CASSLGGGGHTEVFF
NA	TRBV7-9	TRBJ2-5	few	TGTGCCAGCAGCCAAAGCCGTGGGGGGGAGACCCAGTACTTC	CASSQSRGGETQYF
NA	TRBV7-2	TRBJ1-1	many	TGTGCCAGCAGCTTAGGACTCCTGAACACTGAAGCTTTCTTT	CASSLGLLNTEAFF
NA	TRBV30	TRBJ1-2	NA	TGTGCCTGGAGTCCTAATCCAGGGAGCGGTGGCTACACCTTC	CAWSPNPGSGGYTF
NA	TRBV7-2	TRBJ2-4	many	TGTGCCAGCAGCTTTGGGGGGCCCCGAGGAAACATTCAGTACTTC	CASSFGGPRGNIQYF
TRBD2	TRBV5-1	TRBJ2-7	few	TGCGCCAGCAGCTTGGAAAGCTTTAGCGGGGGTTCCTACGAGCAGTACTTC	CASSLESFSGGSYEQYF
TRBD2	TRBV30	TRBJ2-3	NA	TGTGCCTGGAGTGTCTCTCTAGCGGGGCGGGTAGATACGCAGTATTTT	CAWSVSLAGRVDTQYF
TRBD1	TRBV10-2	TRBJ2-4	few	TGCGCCAACAGAAGGACAGGGGATTTAGGCATTCAGTACTTC	CANRRTGDLGIQYF
NA	TRBV7-9	TRBJ1-1	NA	TGTGCCAGCAGCTTAGCTAGCGGTAACGCTGAAGCTTTCTTT	CASSLASGNAEAFF
NA	TRBV6-1	TRBJ1-5	NA	TGTGCCAGCAGTACTTTGGGGCCTCAGCCCCAGCATTTT	CASSTLGPQPQHF